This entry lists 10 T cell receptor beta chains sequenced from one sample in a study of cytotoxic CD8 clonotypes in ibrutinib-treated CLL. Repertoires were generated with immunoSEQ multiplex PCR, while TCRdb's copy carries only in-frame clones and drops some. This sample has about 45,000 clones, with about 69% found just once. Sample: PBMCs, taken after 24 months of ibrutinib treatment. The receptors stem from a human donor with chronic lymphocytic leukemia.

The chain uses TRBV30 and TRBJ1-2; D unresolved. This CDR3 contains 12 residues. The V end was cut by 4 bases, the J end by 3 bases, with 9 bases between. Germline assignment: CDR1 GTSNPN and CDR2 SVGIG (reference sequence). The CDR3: CAWMGYDYGYTF. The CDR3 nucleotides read TGTGCCTGGATGGGTTACGACTATGGCTACACCTTC. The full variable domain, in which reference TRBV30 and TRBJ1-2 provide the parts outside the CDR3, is SQTIHQWPATLVQPVGSPLSLECTVEGTSNPNLYWYRQAAGRGLQLLFYSVGIGQISSEVPQNLSASRPQDRQFILSSKKLLLSDSGFYLCAWMGYDYGYTFGSGTRLTVV.

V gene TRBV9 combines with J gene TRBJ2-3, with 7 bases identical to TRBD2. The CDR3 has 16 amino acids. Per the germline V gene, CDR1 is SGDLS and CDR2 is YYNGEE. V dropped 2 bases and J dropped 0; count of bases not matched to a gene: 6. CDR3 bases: TGTGCCAGCAGCGTCCAAGCGGGGCAAAGCACAGATACGCAGTATTTT. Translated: CASSVQAGQSTDTQYF.

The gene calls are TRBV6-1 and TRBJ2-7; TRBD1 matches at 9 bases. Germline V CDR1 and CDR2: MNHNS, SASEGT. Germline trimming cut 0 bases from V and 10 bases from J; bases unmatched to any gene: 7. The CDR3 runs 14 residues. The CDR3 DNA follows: TGTGCCAGCAGTGAAGCGCGGATGGGACAGGGCCAGTACTTC. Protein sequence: CASSEARMGQGQYF.

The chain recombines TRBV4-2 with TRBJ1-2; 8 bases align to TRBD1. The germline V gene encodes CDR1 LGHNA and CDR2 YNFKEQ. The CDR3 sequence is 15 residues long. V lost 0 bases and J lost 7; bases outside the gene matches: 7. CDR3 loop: CASSQDRGQVAGYTF. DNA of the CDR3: TGTGCCAGCAGCCAAGACAGGGGGCAAGTTGCTGGCTACACCTTC.

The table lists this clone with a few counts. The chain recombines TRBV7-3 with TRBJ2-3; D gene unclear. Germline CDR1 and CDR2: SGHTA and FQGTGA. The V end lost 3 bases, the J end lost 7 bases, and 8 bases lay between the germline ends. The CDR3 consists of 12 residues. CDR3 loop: CASSFEGNTQYF. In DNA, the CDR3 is TGTGCCAGCAGCTTTGAAGGAAATACGCAGTATTTT.

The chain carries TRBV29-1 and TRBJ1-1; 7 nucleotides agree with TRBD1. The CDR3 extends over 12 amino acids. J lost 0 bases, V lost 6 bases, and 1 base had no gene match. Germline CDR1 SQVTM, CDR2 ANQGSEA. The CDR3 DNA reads TGCAGCGTCGGGACAGTGAACACTGAAGCTTTCTTT. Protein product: CSVGTVNTEAFF.

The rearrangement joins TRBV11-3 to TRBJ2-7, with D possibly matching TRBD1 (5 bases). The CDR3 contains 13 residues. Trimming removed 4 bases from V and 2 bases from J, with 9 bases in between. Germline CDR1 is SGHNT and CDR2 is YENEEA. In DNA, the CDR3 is TGTGCCAGCAGCTCCGGACAAACCTACGAGCAGTACTTC. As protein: CASSSGQTYEQYF.

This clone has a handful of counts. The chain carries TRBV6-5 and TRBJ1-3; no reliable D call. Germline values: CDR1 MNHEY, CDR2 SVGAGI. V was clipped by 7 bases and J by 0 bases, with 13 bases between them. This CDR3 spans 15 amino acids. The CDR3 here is CASMLNRNSGNTIYF. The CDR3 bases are TGTGCCAGCATGTTGAACCGTAACTCTGGAAACACCATATATTTT.

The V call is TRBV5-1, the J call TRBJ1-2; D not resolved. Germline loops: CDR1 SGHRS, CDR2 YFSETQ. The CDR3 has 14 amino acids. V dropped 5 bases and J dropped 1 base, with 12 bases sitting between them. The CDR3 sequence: CASRPQEDNYGYTF. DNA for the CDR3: TGCGCCAGCAGACCCCAAGAAGATAACTATGGCTACACCTTC.

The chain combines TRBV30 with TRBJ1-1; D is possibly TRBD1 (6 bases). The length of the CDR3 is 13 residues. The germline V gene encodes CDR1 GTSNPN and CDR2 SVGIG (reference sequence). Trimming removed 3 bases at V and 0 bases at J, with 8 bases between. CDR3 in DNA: TGTGCCTGGAGGCGGACAGTGAACACTGAAGCTTTCTTT. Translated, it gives CAWRRTVNTEAFF.